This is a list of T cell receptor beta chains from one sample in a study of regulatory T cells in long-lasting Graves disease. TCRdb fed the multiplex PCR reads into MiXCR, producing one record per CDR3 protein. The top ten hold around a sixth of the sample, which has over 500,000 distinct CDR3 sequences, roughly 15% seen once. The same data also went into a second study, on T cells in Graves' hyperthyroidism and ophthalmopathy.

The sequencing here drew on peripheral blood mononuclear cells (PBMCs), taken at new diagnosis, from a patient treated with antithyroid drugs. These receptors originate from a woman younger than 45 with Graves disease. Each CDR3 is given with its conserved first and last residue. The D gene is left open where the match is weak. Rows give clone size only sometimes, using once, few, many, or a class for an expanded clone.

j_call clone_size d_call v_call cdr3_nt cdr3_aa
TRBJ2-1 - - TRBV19 TGTGCCAGTAGTTTGGTATTAGGGACTGAGCAGTTCTTC CASSLVLGTEQFF
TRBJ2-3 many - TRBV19 TGTGCCAGCAGCCGGACATCTAGCACAGATACGCAGTATTTT CASSRTSSTDTQYF
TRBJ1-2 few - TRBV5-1 TGCGCCAGCAGCCAATCACCGATGAGGCAAAGACTATCTAACTATGGCTACACCTTC CASSQSPMRQRLSNYGYTF
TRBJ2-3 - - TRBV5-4 TGTGCCAGCAGCCGCCCTCGGGGGATGAGCACAGATACGCAGTATTTT CASSRPRGMSTDTQYF
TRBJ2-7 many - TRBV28 TGTGCCAGCAGTGAAACGGGACACCCTCTGGCCGAGCAGTACTTC CASSETGHPLAEQYF
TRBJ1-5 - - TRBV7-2 TGTGCCAGCAGCCTTAGCGCGCTCAACAATCAGCCCCAGCATTTT CASSLSALNNQPQHF
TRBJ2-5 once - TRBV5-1 TGCGCCAGCAGCTTGGTACCGGACAGTCAAGAGACCCAGTACTTC CASSLVPDSQETQYF
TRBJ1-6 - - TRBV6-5 TGTGCCAGCAGTTACTCCGACAGGCCCGGTTCACCCCTCCACTTT CASSYSDRPGSPLHF
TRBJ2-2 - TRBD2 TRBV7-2 TGTGCCAGCAGCTTAGAACTACTAGCGGGTTCCGGGGAGCTGTTTTTT CASSLELLAGSGELFF
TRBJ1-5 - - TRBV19 TGTGCCACCCACGGCGATACTCTAAATCAGCCCCAGCATTTT CATHGDTLNQPQHF
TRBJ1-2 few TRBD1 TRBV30 TGTGCCTGGGCCCGGACAGGGCCCTATGGCTACACCTTC CAWARTGPYGYTF
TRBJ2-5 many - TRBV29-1 TGCAGCGTTGATCCCCAGCAGGACCTGGTTGGGACCCAGTACTTC CSVDPQQDLVGTQYF
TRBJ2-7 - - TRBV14 TGTGCCAGCAGCCGCGGGACACCCAACGAGCAGTACTTC CASSRGTPNEQYF
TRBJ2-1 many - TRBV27 TGTGCCAGCAGCCCGGGGACAATTCCCTACAATGAGCAGTTCTTC CASSPGTIPYNEQFF
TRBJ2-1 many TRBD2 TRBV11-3 TGTGCCAGCAGTTCCTCCCCACTAGCGGGAGGGGGCAATGAGCAGTTCTTC CASSSSPLAGGGNEQFF
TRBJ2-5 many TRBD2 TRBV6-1 TGTGCCAGCAGGGGACTAGCGGGAGGTGGTAGGGAGACCCAGTACTTC CASRGLAGGGRETQYF
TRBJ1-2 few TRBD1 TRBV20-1 TGCAGTGCTCGAGTGTCGGGACAGGGGTACGGCTACACCTTC CSARVSGQGYGYTF
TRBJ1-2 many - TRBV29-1 TGCAGCGTTGGGAAACAGGGCCCCCTAAGTGGCTACACCTTC CSVGKQGPLSGYTF
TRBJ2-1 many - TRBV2 TGTGCCCGCCTCGGAAGGGGCGGTGAGCAGTTCTTC CARLGRGGEQFF
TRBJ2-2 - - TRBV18 TGTGCCAGCTCACGACCGTCGAACACCGGGGAGCTGTTTTTT CASSRPSNTGELFF
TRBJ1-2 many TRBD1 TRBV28 TGTGCCAGCAGTTTGGGGGACAGGGTGAGCGGCTACACCTTC CASSLGDRVSGYTF
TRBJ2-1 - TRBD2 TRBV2 TGTGCCAGCAGTAAGACTAGCGGGAGGGCCGGGGGTGAGCAGTTCTTC CASSKTSGRAGGEQFF
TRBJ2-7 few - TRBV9 TGTGCCAGCAGCGCCGAATCCACAGGGTTTCGCTCCTACGAGCAGTACTTC CASSAESTGFRSYEQYF
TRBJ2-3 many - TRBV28 TGTGCCAGCAGTTCCGTTCTCACAGGCACAGATACGCAGTATTTT CASSSVLTGTDTQYF
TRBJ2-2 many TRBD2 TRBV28 TGTGCCAGCAGTTTTAGCCTAACTAGCGGGAGGGTCGGGGAGCTGTTTTTT CASSFSLTSGRVGELFF
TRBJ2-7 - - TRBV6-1 TGTGCCAGCAGTAGGAATTCGGACACCCCTGAGGGGTACTTC CASSRNSDTPEGYF
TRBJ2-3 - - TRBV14 TGTGCCAGCTCACCAGCCGAGAGATCCACAGATACGCAGTATTTT CASSPAERSTDTQYF
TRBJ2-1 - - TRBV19 TGTGCCAGTAAAAGGGACTTTTCCTACAATGAGCAGTTCTTC CASKRDFSYNEQFF
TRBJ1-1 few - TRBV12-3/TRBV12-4 TGTGCCAGCAGTCGGAGCGCTGAAGCTTTCTTT CASSRSAEAFF
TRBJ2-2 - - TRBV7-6 TGTGCCAGCAGCTTATTCGGCGGGATCAAACACCGGGAGCTGTTTTTT CASSLFGGIKHRELFF
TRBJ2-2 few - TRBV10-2 TGCGCCAGCAGCCAACAGAGACCGAGCCACACCGGGGAGCTGTTTTTT CASSQQRPSHTGELFF
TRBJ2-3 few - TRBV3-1 TGTGCCAGCAGCCCAGCGGTGACCACAGATACGCAGTATTTT CASSPAVTTDTQYF
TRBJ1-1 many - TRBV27 TGTGCCAGCAGTTCCGCGATTAGCACTGAAGCTTTCTTT CASSSAISTEAFF
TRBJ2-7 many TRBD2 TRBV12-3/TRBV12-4 TGTGCCAGCAGTCTGGGACTAGCGGGAGTTCTCTACGAGCAGTACTTC CASSLGLAGVLYEQYF
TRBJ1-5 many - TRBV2 TGTGCCAGCAGTTATTACACCCAGCCCCAGCATTTT CASSYYTQPQHF
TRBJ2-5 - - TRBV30 TGTGCCTGGACCGAGGGCGGATATCCTCAAGAGACCCAGTACTTC CAWTEGGYPQETQYF
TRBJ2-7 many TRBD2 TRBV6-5 TGTGCCAGCAGTTACGGCGGGAGGGCACGGGAGCAGTACTTC CASSYGGRAREQYF
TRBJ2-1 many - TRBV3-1 TGTGCCAGCAGCCCGAGACTAGGGGCGGGCAATGAGCAGTTCTTC CASSPRLGAGNEQFF
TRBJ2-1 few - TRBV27 TGTGCCAGCAGTGGACAGACGGACGTCAATGAGCAGTTCTTC CASSGQTDVNEQFF
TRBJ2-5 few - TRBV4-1 TGCGCCAGCAGCCAAGAGGAGGGCGGCCAAGAGACCCAGTACTTC CASSQEEGGQETQYF
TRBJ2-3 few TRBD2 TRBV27 TGTGCCAGCAGCTATCTAGCGGGAGTATTAGATACGCAGTATTTT CASSYLAGVLDTQYF
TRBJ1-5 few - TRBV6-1 TGTGCCAGCACCAAGGTGGCAGATCAGCCCCAGCATTTT CASTKVADQPQHF
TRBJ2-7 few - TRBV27 TGTGCCAGCAGTCGAAAGGGGGGGGGCACCTACGAGCAGTACTTC CASSRKGGGTYEQYF